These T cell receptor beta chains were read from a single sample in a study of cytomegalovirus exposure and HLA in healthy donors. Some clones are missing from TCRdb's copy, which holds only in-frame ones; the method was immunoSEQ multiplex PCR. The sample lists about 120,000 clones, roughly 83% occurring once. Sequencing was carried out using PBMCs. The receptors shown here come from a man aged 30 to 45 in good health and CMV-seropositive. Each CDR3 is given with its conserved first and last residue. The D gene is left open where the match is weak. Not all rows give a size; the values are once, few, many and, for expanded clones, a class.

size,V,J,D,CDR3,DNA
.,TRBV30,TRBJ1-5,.,CAWSVHGGQPQHF,TGTGCCTGGAGTGTACACGGGGGTCAGCCCCAGCATTTT
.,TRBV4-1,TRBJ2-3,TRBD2,CASSRVTSGVEDTQYF,TGCGCCAGCAGCCGAGTGACTAGCGGGGTGGAAGATACGCAGTATTTT
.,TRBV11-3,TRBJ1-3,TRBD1,CASSSGGQGVSSGNTIYF,TGTGCCAGCAGCTCCGGAGGACAGGGGGTGAGCTCTGGAAACACCATATATTTT
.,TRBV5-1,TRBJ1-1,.,CASSLVYRGGNTEAFF,TGCGCCAGCAGCTTGGTATACCGAGGGGGGAACACTGAAGCTTTCTTT
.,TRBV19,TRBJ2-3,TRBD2,CASSRWTSGRANTQYF,TGTGCCAGTAGTCGCTGGACTAGCGGGAGGGCAAATACGCAGTATTTT
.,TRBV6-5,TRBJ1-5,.,CASSLTGSLNQPQHF,TGTGCCAGCAGCCTCACAGGGTCCCTTAATCAGCCCCAGCATTTT
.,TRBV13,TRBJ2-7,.,CASSSGHPRWEQYF,TGTGCCAGCAGCTCGGGACATCCTAGGTGGGAGCAGTACTTC
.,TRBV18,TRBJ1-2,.,CASSMGLLLDGYTF,TGTGCCAGCTCAATGGGCCTACTTCTGGATGGCTACACCTTC
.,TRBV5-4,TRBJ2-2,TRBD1,CASSSDRDTGELFF,TGTGCCAGCAGCTCCGACAGGGACACCGGGGAGCTGTTTTTT
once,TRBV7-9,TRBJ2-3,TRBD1,CASSRGTGEDTQYF,TGTGCCAGCAGCCGCGGGACAGGGGAAGATACGCAGTATTTT
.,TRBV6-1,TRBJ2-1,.,CASSSGPYNEQFF,TGTGCCAGCAGTAGCGGGCCCTACAATGAGCAGTTCTTC
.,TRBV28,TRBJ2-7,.,CASTRRWGASEIGSSYEQYF,TGTGCCAGCACCCGACGGTGGGGTGCTAGCGAGATTGGGTCCTCCTACGAGCAGTACTTC
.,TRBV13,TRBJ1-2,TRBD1,CASSLGSDRGLVDYGYTF,TGTGCCAGCAGCCTTGGGTCGGACAGGGGGCTGGTGGACTATGGCTACACCTTC
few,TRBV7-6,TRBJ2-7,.,CASSPELGGYEQYF,TGTGCCAGCAGCCCCGAGTTGGGGGGCTACGAGCAGTACTTC
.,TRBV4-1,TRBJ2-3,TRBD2,CASSLLAGDRPADTQYF,TGCGCCAGCAGCCTTTTAGCGGGAGACCGCCCCGCGGATACGCAGTATTTT
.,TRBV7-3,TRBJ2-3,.,CASSFQGSRAQYF,TGTGCCAGCAGCTTCCAGGGTAGTAGAGCGCAGTATTTT
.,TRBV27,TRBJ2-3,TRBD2,CASRGLAGVAGYF,TGTGCCAGCAGAGGACTAGCGGGGGTAGCGGGGTATTTT
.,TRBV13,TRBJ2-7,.,CASTPNAGSYEQYF,TGTGCCAGCACCCCGAATGCGGGCTCCTACGAGCAGTACTTC
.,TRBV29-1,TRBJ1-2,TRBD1,CSVGRGAGYTF,TGCAGCGTTGGCAGGGGGGCTGGCTACACCTTC
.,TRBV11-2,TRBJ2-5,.,CASSRGGATETQYF,TGTGCCAGCAGCCGGGGAGGCGCCACAGAGACCCAGTACTTC
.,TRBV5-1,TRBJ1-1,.,CASSLAWQNTEAFF,TGCGCCAGCAGCTTGGCCTGGCAGAACACTGAAGCTTTCTTT
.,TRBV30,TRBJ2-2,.,CAWSTYRGRFRTGELFF,TGTGCCTGGAGTACATACAGAGGGCGCTTCCGAACCGGGGAGCTGTTTTTT
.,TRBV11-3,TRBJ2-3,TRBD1,CASSLDVRQGGSDTQYF,TGTGCCAGCAGCTTAGATGTCCGACAGGGCGGATCAGATACGCAGTATTTT
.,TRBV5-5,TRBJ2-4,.,CASSLILAKNIQYF,TGTGCCAGCAGCTTAATTCTAGCCAAAAACATTCAGTACTTC
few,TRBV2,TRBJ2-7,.,CASNLGGGGSYEQYF,TGTGCCAGCAATTTGGGTGGGGGCGGCTCCTACGAGCAGTACTTC
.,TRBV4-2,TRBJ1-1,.,CASSQGHTQPLDTEAFF,TGTGCCAGCAGCCAAGGCCACACACAACCCCTGGACACTGAAGCTTTCTTT
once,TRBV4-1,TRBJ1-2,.,CASSPSVGILGGYTF,TGCGCCAGCAGCCCATCGGTGGGCATCCTCGGAGGCTACACCTTC
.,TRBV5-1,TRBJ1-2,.,CASSLQGPQGYTF,TGCGCCAGCAGCCTACAGGGACCGCAAGGCTACACCTTC
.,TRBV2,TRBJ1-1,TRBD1,CASSQTGGSSEAFF,TGTGCCAGCAGTCAGACAGGGGGCTCCTCTGAAGCTTTCTTT
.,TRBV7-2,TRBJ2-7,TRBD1,CASTPTGTGPRWQYF,TGTGCCAGCACCCCAACGGGGACAGGGCCCCGGTGGCAGTACTTC
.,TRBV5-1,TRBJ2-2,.,CASSLDPGNGELFF,TGCGCCAGCAGCTTGGATCCGGGGAACGGGGAGCTGTTTTTT
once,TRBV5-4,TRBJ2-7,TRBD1,CASSGGHRGLHEQYF,TGTGCCAGCAGCGGCGGCCACAGGGGGCTGCACGAGCAGTACTTC
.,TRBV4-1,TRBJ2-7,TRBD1,CASSMGQALSYEQYF,TGCGCCAGCAGCATGGGACAGGCCCTCTCCTACGAGCAGTACTTC
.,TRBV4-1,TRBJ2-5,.,CASSQDLEETQYF,TGCGCCAGCAGCCAAGATCTCGAAGAGACCCAGTACTTC
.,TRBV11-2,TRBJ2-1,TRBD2,CASSSWGLAGYNEQFF,TGTGCCAGCAGCTCCTGGGGGCTAGCGGGGTACAATGAGCAGTTCTTC
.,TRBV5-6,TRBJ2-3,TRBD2,CASSLVVAGGQSDTQYF,TGTGCCAGCAGCTTGGTGGTAGCGGGGGGCCAATCCGATACGCAGTATTTT
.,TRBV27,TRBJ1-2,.,CASSLGQGRFGYTF,TGTGCCAGCAGTCTAGGGCAGGGTCGGTTTGGCTACACCTTC
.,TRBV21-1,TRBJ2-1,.,CASSRTSGSYNEQFF,TGTGCCAGCAGCAGGACTAGCGGTTCCTACAATGAGCAGTTCTTC
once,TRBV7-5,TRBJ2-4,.,CARSLKGRIAKNIQYF,TGTGCCAGAAGCTTAAAGGGGAGGATAGCCAAAAACATTCAGTACTTC
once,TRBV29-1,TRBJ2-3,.,CSVVPRGTDTQYF,TGCAGCGTTGTTCCCAGGGGCACAGATACGCAGTATTTT
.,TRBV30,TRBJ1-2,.,CAWSRQGNGYTF,TGTGCCTGGAGCCGCCAGGGTAATGGCTACACCTTC
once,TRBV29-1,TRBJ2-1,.,CSLFSYNEQFF,TGCAGCCTTTTTTCTTACAATGAGCAGTTCTTC